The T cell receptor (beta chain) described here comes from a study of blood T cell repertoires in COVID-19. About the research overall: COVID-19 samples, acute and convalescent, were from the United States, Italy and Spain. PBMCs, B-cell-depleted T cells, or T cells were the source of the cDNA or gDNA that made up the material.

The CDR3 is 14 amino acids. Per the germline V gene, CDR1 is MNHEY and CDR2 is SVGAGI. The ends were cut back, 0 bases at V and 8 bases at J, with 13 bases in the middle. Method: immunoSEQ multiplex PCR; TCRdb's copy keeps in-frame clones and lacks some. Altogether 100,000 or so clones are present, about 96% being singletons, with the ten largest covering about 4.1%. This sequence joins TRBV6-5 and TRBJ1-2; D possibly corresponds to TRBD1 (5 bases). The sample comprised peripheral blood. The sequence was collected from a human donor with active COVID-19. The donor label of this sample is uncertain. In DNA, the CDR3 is TGTGCCAGCAGTTACTCCGCAGGGTGGCTAGGCTACACCTTC. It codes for CASSYSAGWLGYTF.